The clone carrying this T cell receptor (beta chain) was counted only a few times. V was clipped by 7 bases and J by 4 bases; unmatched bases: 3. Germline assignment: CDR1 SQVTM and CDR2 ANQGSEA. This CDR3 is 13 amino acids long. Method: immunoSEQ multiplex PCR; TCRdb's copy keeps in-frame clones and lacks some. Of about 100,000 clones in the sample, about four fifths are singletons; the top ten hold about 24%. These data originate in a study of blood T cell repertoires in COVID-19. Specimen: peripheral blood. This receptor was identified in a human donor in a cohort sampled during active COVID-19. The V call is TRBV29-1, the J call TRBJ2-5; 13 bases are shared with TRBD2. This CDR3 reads CSARTSGGETQYF. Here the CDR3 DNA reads TGCAGCGCTCGGACTAGCGGGGGAGAGACCCAGTACTTC.